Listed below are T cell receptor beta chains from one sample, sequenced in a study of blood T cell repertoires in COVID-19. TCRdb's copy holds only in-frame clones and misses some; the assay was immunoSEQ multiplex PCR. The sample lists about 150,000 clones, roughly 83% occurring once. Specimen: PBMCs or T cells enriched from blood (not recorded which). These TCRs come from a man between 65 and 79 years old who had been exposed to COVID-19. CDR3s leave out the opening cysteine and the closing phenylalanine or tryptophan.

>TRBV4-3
ASSQDHGFATNEKLF
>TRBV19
ASGQGIGQPQH
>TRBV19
ASSIKTGFNEQF
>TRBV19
ASRPGQGAFGANVLT
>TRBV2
ASSRDTTGELF
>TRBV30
AWRPPPGTLEAF
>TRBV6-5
ASKRTGNTGELF
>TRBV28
ASSSTGALGDTQY
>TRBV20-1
SRARNTEAF
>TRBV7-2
ASSLVLAGAGELF
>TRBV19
ASKLGGNTEAF
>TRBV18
ASSPYRTPETQY
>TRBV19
ASSNPWSQH
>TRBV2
ASRLTGSGYEQY
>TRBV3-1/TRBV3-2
ASSQVSAGGPY
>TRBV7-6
ASSLTAGGGTDTQY
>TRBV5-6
ASSLRGNYGYT
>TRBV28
ASNRGRSRSGNTIY
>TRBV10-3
AISEGTGGKSAQH
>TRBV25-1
ASSEGQGGDTEAF
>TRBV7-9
ASSLGGTGAYEQY
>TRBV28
ASTLTLGSYNEQF
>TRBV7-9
ASSPTLGTVNTGELF